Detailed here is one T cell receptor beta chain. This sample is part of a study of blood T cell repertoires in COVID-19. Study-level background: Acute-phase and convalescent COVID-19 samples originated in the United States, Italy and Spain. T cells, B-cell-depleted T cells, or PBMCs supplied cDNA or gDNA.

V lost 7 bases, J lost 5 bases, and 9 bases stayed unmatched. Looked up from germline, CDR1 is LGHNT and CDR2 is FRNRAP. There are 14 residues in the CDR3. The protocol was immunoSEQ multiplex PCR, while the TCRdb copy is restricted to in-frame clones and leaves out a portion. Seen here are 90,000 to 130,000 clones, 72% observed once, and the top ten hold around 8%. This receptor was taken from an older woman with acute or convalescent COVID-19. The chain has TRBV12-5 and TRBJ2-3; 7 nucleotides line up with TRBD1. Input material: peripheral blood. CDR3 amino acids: CASAPGQSGDTQYF. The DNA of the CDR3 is TGTGCTAGTGCCCCGGGACAGAGTGGAGATACGCAGTATTTT.